The T cell receptor (beta chain) described here comes from a study of T-cell memory formation after mild COVID-19. General study results and limits: Clones contracting over day 15 to 85 were CD4/CD8 balanced, with later expanders leaning CD4+.

5'RACE, which relied on constant-segment primers, yielded TCR alpha and TCR beta cDNA libraries carrying sample barcodes and UMIs. One entry per CDR3 protein results from TCRdb running MiXCR on the 5' RACE reads. This table holds 550,000 to 700,000 distinct CDR3 sequences, approximately 18% found once. J was trimmed by 2 bases and V by 4 bases; bases with no gene match: 8. The germline V gene has CDR1 MNHEY and CDR2 SVGEGT. The CDR3 has 15 amino acids. Only a few counts were recorded for this clonotype. Its antigen is unidentified. This chain connects TRBV6-2 or TRBV6-3 to TRBJ2-7; the match to TRBD1 covers 7 bases. The sequenced material came from PBMCs or a T cell subset sorted from them (not recorded which). This TCR was recovered from an adult woman who had mild COVID-19 (a few samples of this study predate the infection). Cell type and time point are not known. The CDR3 reads CASSSSRQGAYEQYF. Written as DNA, the CDR3 is TGTGCCAGCAGTTCGTCGCGACAGGGCGCCTACGAGCAGTACTTC.